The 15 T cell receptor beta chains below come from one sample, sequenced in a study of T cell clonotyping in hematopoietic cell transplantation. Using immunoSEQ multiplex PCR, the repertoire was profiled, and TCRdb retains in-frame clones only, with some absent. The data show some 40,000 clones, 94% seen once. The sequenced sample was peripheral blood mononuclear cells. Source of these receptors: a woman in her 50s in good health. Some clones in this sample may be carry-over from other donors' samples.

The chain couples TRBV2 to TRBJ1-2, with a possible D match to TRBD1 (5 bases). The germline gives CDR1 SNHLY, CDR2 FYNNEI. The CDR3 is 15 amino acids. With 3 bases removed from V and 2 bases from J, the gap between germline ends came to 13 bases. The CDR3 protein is CASSESPGLNYGYTF. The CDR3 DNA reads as TGTGCCAGCAGTGAGAGTCCAGGGCTGAACTATGGCTACACCTTC.

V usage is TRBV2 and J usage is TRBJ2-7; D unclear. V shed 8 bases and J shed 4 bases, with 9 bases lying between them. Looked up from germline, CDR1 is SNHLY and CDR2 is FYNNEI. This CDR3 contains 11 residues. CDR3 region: CASGIVYEQYF. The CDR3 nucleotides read TGTGCCAGCGGAATCGTGTACGAGCAGTACTTC.

DNA for the CDR3: TGTGCCATCAGTGATCAGGGAATGGGGACAGATACGCAGTATTTT. Amino acids: CAISDQGMGTDTQYF. The V call is TRBV10-3, the J call TRBJ2-3; D perhaps matches TRBD1 (5 bases). CDR3 length: 15 amino acids. Germline loops: CDR1 ENHRY, CDR2 SYGVKD. V lost 3 bases, J lost 3 bases, and 13 bases lay in between.

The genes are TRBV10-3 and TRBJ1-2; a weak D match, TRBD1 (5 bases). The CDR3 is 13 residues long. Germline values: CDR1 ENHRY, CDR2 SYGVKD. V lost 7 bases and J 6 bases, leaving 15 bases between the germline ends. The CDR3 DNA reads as TGTGCCATCATCGAAGGGGAGAACGATGGCTACACCTTC. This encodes CAIIEGENDGYTF.

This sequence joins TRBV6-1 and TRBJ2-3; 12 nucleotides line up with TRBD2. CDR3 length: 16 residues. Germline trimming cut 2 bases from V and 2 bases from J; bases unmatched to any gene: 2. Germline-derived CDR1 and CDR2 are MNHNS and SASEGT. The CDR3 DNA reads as TGTGCCAGCAGTGAACCTAGCGGGGGGGCCACAGATACGCAGTATTTT. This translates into CASSEPSGGATDTQYF.

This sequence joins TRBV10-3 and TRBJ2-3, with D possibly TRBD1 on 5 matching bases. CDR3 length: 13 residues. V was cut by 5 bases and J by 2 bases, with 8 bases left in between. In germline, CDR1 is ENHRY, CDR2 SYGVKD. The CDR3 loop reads CAISQGTTDTQYF. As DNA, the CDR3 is TGTGCCATCAGTCAGGGCACCACAGATACGCAGTATTTT.

In DNA form, the CDR3 reads TGCAGCATATCTGATTGGGACAGGGGTATTGGCTACACCTTC. Its translation: CSISDWDRGIGYTF. This chain connects TRBV29-1 to TRBJ1-2, with TRBD1 matching 10 bases. This CDR3 spans 14 amino acids. Germline V gene lookup returns CDR1 SQVTM and CDR2 ANQGSEA. Losses at the gene ends were 8 bases for V and 7 bases for J; bases not matched to a gene: 13.

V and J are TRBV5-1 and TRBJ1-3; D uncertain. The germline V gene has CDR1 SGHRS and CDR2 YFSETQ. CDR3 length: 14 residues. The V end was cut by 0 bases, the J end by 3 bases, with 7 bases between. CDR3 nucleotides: TGCGCCAGCAGCTTGGCTGACCGTGGAAACACCATATATTTT. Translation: CASSLADRGNTIYF.

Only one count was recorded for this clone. The CDR3 reads CASSLELAGLEQFF. CDR3 DNA: TGCGCCAGCAGCTTGGAGCTAGCGGGCTTGGAGCAGTTCTTC. The V call is TRBV5-1, the J call TRBJ2-1; 8 positions match TRBD2. Trimming took 0 bases from V and 10 from J; bases not matched to a gene: 6. Germline lookup yields CDR1 SGHRS and CDR2 YFSETQ. The CDR3 loop spans 14 amino acids.

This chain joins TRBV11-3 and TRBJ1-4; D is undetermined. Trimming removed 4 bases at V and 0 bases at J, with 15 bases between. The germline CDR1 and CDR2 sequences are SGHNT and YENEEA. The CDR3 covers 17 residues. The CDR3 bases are TGTGCCAGCAGCTACGGACGGCTAGGAGCAACTAATGAAAAACTGTTTTTT. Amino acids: CASSYGRLGATNEKLFF.

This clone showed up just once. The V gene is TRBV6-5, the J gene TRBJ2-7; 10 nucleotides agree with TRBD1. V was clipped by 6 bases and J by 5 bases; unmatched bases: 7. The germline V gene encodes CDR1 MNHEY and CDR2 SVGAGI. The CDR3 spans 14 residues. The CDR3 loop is CASRQAGTGDEQYF. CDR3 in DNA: TGTGCCAGCAGACAGGCGGGGACAGGGGACGAGCAGTACTTC.

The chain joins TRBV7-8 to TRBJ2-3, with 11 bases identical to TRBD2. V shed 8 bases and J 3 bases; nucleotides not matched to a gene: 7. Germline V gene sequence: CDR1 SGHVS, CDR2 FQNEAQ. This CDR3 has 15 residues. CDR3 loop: CASVLLAGDTDTQYF. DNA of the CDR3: TGTGCCAGCGTACTACTAGCGGGAGATACAGATACGCAGTATTTT.

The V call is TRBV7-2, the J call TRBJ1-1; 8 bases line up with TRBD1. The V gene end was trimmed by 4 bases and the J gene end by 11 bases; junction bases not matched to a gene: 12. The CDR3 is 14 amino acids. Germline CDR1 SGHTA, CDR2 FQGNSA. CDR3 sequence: CASSSDREKRKAFF. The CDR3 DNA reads TGTGCCAGCAGCTCGGACAGGGAAAAGAGAAAGGCTTTCTTT.

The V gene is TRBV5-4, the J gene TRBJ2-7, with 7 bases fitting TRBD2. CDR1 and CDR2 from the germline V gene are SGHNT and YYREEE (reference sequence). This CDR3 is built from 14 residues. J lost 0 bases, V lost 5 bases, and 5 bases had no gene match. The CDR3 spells CASSPGLVSYEQYF. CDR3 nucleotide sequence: TGTGCCAGCAGTCCAGGACTAGTCTCCTACGAGCAGTACTTC.

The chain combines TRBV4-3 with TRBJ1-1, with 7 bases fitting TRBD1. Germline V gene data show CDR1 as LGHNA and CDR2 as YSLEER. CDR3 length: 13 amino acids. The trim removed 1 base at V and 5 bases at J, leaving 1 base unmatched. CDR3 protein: CASSQGQGTEAFF. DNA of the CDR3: TGCGCCAGCAGCCAAGGACAGGGTACTGAAGCTTTCTTT.